This is a list of T cell receptor beta chains from one sample in a study of T cells in Graves' hyperthyroidism and ophthalmopathy. From the multiplex PCR reads, TCRdb called clonotypes with MiXCR, one entry per CDR3 protein. The sample records some 560,000 distinct CDR3 sequences, around 16% being singletons. The sequenced sample was blood. The receptors were gathered from a woman aged 25-40 years with Graves' hyperthyroidism. Each CDR3 is given with its conserved first and last residue. A D gene is named only where the DNA matches it firmly. Expanded clones get a size class; other rows say once, few or many, or leave the size out.

TRBV5-1	TRBJ2-1	TRBD2	many	TGCGCCAGCAATAGCGGGATCCTCTACAATGAGCAGTTCTTC	CASNSGILYNEQFF
TRBV6-2/TRBV6-3	TRBJ2-2	-	many	TGTGCCAGCATAGGTAGCGGGAACACCGGGGAGCTGTTTTTT	CASIGSGNTGELFF
TRBV30	TRBJ2-1	-	many	TGTGCCTGGAGTGTACATGTCAACAATGAGCAGTTCTTC	CAWSVHVNNEQFF
TRBV18	TRBJ1-4	-	many	TGTGCCAGCTCACCACCGTCTAATGAAAAACTGTTTTTT	CASSPPSNEKLFF
TRBV27	TRBJ1-2	TRBD1	few	TGTGCCAGCAGCAACAGGGGTCCCGCGGGCTACACCTTC	CASSNRGPAGYTF
TRBV29-1	TRBJ2-3	TRBD1	-	TGCAGCGTTTACAGGGGGGTCCCAGATACGCAGTATTTT	CSVYRGVPDTQYF
TRBV5-1	TRBJ2-4	-	many	TGCGCCAGCAGCTCTCAGGGGGGCAAAAACATTCAGTACTTC	CASSSQGGKNIQYF
TRBV12-3/TRBV12-4	TRBJ1-5	TRBD1	many	TGTGCCAGCAGTTCGAACAGGGGGATCAATCAGCCCCAGCATTTT	CASSSNRGINQPQHF
TRBV20-1	TRBJ2-7	-	-	TGCAGTGCTAGAGATTTTGACGGCTACGAGCAGTACTTC	CSARDFDGYEQYF
TRBV28	TRBJ1-1	-	-	TGTGCCAGCAGTGTTTCCTTTACTGAAGCTTTCTTT	CASSVSFTEAFF
TRBV5-1	TRBJ2-1	-	many	TGCGCCAGCAGTTTACGACGAACAGGGCTCCATGAGCAGTTCTTC	CASSLRRTGLHEQFF
TRBV3-1	TRBJ2-1	-	many	TGTGCCAGCAGCCCTTATATAGCGGAGTACAATGAGCAGTTCTTC	CASSPYIAEYNEQFF
TRBV20-1	TRBJ2-1	TRBD2	many	TGCAGTGCTACCCCAAGCGGACTAGCGACCTACAATGAGCAGTTCTTC	CSATPSGLATYNEQFF
TRBV6-2/TRBV6-3	TRBJ2-5	-	many	TGTGCCAGCAGCTACCCTTCGATACGGGAGACCCAGTACTTC	CASSYPSIRETQYF
TRBV6-6	TRBJ2-7	TRBD1	many	TGTGCCAGCAGTTACTCGACAGGGTGGACAGGGAAGTCCTCCTACGAGCAGTACTTC	CASSYSTGWTGKSSYEQYF
TRBV10-3	TRBJ2-1	TRBD2	many	TGTGCCATCAGTCGACTAGCGGGAGGTTACAATGAGCAGTTCTTC	CAISRLAGGYNEQFF